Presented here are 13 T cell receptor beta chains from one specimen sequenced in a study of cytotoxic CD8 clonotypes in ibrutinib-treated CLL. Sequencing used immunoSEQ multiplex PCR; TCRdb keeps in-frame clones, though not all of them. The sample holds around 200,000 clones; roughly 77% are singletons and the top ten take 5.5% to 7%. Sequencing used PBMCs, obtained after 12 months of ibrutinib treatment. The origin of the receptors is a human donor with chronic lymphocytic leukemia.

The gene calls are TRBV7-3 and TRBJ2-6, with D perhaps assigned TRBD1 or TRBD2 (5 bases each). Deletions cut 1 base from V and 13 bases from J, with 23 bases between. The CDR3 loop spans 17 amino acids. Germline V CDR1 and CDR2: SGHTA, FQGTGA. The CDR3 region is CASSLMARAGGGTVLTF. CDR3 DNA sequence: TGTGCCAGCAGCTTAATGGCCCGGGCAGGTGGGGGTACGGTCCTGACTTTC.

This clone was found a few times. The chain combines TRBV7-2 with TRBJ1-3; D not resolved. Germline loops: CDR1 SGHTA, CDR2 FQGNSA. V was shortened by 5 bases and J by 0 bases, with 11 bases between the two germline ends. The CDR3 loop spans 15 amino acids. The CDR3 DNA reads TGTGCCAGCAGCAAACAGACCCGCTCTGGAAACACCATATATTTT. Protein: CASSKQTRSGNTIYF.

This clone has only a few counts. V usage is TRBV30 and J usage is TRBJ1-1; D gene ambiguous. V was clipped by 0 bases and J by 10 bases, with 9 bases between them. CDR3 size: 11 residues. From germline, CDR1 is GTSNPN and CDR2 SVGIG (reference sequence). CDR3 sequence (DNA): TGTGCCTGGAGTGTCGGCATCGGAGCTTTCTTT. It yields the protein CAWSVGIGAFF.

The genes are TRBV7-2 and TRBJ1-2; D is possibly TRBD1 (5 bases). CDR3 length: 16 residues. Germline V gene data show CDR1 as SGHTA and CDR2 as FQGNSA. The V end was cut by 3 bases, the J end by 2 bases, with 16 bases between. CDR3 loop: CASSLAGPKQNYGYTF. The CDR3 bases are TGTGCCAGCAGCTTGGCAGGGCCAAAACAGAACTATGGCTACACCTTC.

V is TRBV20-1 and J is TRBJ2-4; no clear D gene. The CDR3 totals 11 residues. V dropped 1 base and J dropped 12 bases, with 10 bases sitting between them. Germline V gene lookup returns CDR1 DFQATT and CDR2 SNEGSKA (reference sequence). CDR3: CSARGPPDQYF. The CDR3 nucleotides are TGCAGTGCTAGAGGGCCTCCTGATCAGTACTTC.

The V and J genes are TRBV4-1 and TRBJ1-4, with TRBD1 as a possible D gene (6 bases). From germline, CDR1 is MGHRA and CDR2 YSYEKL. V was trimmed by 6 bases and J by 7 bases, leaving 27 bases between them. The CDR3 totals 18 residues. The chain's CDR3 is CASREGGGRRREAEKLFF. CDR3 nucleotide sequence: TGCGCCAGCAGGGAAGGTGGGGGGCGGAGGAGGGAGGCTGAAAAACTGTTTTTT.

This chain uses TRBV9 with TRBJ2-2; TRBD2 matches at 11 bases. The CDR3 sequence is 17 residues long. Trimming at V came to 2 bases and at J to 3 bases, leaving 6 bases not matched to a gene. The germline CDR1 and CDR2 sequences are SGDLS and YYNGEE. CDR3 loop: CASSVLASGRYTGELFF. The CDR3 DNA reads TGTGCCAGCAGCGTTTTAGCTAGCGGGAGGTACACCGGGGAGCTGTTTTTT. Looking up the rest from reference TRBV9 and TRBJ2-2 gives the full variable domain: DSGVTQTPKHLITATGQRVTLRCSPRSGDLSVYWYQQSLDQGLQFLIQYYNGEERAKGNILERFSAQQFPDLHSELNLSSLELGDSALYFCASSVLASGRYTGELFFGEGSRLTVL.

The CDR3 region is CASSFSGGAETQYF. CDR3 nucleotide sequence: TGCGCCAGCAGCTTTTCAGGGGGCGCTGAGACCCAGTACTTC. The chain combines TRBV5-1 with TRBJ2-5, with 8 bases identical to TRBD1. Germline V gene lookup returns CDR1 SGHRS and CDR2 YFSETQ. Germline trimming cut 2 bases from V and 5 bases from J; bases unmatched to any gene: 5. The CDR3 has 14 residues.

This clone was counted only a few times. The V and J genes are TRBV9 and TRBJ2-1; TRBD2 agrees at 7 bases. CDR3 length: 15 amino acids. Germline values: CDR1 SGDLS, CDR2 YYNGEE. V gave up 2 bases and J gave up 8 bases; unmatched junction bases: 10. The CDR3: CASSVHTGTNDEQFF. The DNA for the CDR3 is TGTGCCAGCAGCGTTCATACCGGGACTAATGATGAGCAGTTCTTC.

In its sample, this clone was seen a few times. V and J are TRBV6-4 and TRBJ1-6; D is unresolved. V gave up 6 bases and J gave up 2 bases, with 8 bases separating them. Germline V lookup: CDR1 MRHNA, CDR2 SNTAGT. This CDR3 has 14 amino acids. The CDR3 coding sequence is TGTGCCAGCAGGGACGCCGCCTATAATTCACCCCTCCACTTT. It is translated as CASRDAAYNSPLHF.

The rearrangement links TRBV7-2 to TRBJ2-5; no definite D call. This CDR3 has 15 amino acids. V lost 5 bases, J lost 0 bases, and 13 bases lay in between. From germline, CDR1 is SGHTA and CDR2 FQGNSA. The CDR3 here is CASSAVREYQETQYF. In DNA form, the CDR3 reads TGTGCCAGCAGCGCCGTTCGAGAGTACCAAGAGACCCAGTACTTC.

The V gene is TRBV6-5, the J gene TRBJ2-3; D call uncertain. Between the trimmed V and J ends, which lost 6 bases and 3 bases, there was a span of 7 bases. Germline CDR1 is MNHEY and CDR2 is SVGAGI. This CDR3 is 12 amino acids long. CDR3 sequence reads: CASRGLTDTQYF. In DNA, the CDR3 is TGTGCCAGCAGGGGCTTAACAGATACGCAGTATTTT.

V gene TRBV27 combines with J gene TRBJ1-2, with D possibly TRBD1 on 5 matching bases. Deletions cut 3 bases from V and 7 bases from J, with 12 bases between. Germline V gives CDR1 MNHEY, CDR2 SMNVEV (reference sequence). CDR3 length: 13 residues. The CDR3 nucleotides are TGTGCCAGCAGTTTGCGGGGACCCCTTGGCTACACCTTC. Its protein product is CASSLRGPLGYTF.